One sample yielded the 19 T cell receptor beta chains listed below, sequenced in a study of OX40 agonist ivuxolimab in advanced cancers. Some clones are missing from TCRdb's copy, which holds only in-frame ones; the method was immunoSEQ multiplex PCR. Counted here are around 62,000 clones, roughly nine tenths occurring once; the ten biggest clones make up 9% to 15%. Source: CD4+ or CD8+ T cells sorted from blood, taken in a trial of the OX40 agonist ivuxolimab. These receptors were obtained from an adult with an advanced solid tumor such as melanoma, head and neck, liver or kidney cancer.

The chain employs TRBV27 and TRBJ2-1; D not resolved. The CDR3 loop spans 12 amino acids. Between the trimmed V and J ends, which lost 7 bases and 8 bases, there was a span of 12 bases. The V gene's germline CDR1 is MNHEY and CDR2 SMNVEV (reference sequence). CDR3 nucleotides: TGTGCCAGCACCGATAGTTTCCATGAGCAGTTCTTC. Translated: CASTDSFHEQFF.

This clone appeared a single time. The chain links TRBV7-2 to TRBJ2-1; 8 bases agree with TRBD2. Germline CDR1 is SGHTA and CDR2 is FQGNSA. The CDR3 runs 16 residues. V shed 5 bases, J shed 1 base, and the junction held 7 bases outside the gene matches. The CDR3 here is CASSPVRGGSYNEQFF. In DNA form, the CDR3 reads TGTGCCAGCAGCCCTGTACGGGGGGGTTCCTACAATGAGCAGTTCTTC.

This sequence joins TRBV2 and TRBJ1-1; D unresolved. The CDR3 covers 10 residues. V dropped 7 bases and J dropped 6 bases, with 6 bases sitting between them. Looked up from germline, CDR1 is SNHLY and CDR2 is FYNNEI. CDR3 nucleotide sequence: TGTGCCAGCACGGGCCCTGAAGCTTTCTTT. It specifies CASTGPEAFF.

V and J are TRBV18 and TRBJ2-6; 9 nucleotides match TRBD2. Germline CDR1 and CDR2: KGHSH and LQKENI. CDR3 length: 19 residues. With 3 bases clipped from V and 5 bases from J, the junction kept 14 bases outside the gene matches. DNA for the CDR3: TGTGCCAGCTCACCCGGACTAGCGAGACGTGTAGAGTGGGCCAACGTCCTGACTTTC. Amino acids: CASSPGLARRVEWANVLTF.

J is TRBJ1-1 and V is TRBV27; perhaps TRBD1 as D (5 bases). In germline, CDR1 is MNHEY, CDR2 SMNVEV (reference sequence). This CDR3 comprises 17 residues. V lost 6 bases to trimming and J lost 1 base, with 21 bases between them. DNA of the CDR3: TGTGCCAGCAGCCATAATTGGGGGAGTCCCCAGAACACTGAAGCTTTCTTT. It specifies CASSHNWGSPQNTEAFF.

The chain is built from TRBV27 and TRBJ2-5; TRBD2 is a possible D gene (5 bases). Trimming cost V 6 bases and J 5 bases, with 10 bases left between them. The CDR3 consists of 12 residues. The V gene's germline CDR1 is MNHEY and CDR2 SMNVEV (reference sequence). This chain's CDR3 is CASRDGEETQYF. CDR3 DNA: TGTGCCAGCAGGGACGGGGAGGAGACCCAGTACTTC.

The chain has TRBV27 and TRBJ2-5; TRBD1 agrees at 7 bases. There are 16 residues in the CDR3. Germline-derived CDR1 and CDR2 are MNHEY and SMNVEV (reference sequence). J was trimmed by 7 bases and V by 6 bases; bases with no gene match: 17. CDR3 loop: CASSPVDRAPVRTQYF. In DNA, the CDR3 is TGTGCCAGCAGCCCCGTCGACAGGGCCCCTGTACGGACCCAGTACTTC.

The chain has TRBV10-3 and TRBJ1-1; the D is unclear. The length of the CDR3 is 14 residues. Trimming pared 0 bases from V and 5 bases from J, leaving 10 bases between. Germline V lookup: CDR1 ENHRY, CDR2 SYGVKD. CDR3 sequence reads: CAISESQADTEAFF. CDR3 in DNA: TGTGCCATCAGTGAGTCTCAAGCGGATACTGAAGCTTTCTTT.

This clone appeared once. V gene TRBV10-2 combines with J gene TRBJ1-1, with unresolved D. The germline V gene encodes CDR1 WSHSY and CDR2 SAAADI. V was trimmed by 2 bases and J by 7 bases, leaving 11 bases between them. CDR3 length: 13 amino acids. The CDR3 loop is CASSENPVGEAFF. The CDR3, as DNA: TGCGCCAGCAGTGAGAACCCCGTCGGTGAAGCTTTCTTT.

Only a few counts were recorded for this clone. The chain links TRBV19 to TRBJ1-2; TRBD1 might be the D (5 bases). From germline, CDR1 is LNHDA and CDR2 SQIVND (reference sequence). Deletions cut 7 bases from V and 8 bases from J, with 8 bases between. The length of the CDR3 is 10 residues. CDR3 DNA sequence: TGTGCCAGTATGGGGCACGGCTACACCTTC. Translating it yields CASMGHGYTF.

The chain carries TRBV7-9 and TRBJ1-2; unclear D gene. The CDR3 has 16 residues. With 0 bases removed from V and 4 bases from J, the gap between germline ends came to 15 bases. The germline V gene encodes CDR1 SEHNR and CDR2 FQNEAQ (reference sequence). CDR3 DNA: TGTGCCAGCAGCTTAGCGGTTCCCCAACGAGGCTATGGCTACACCTTC. It specifies CASSLAVPQRGYGYTF.

The V gene is TRBV6-6, the J gene TRBJ1-2, with 7 bases that match TRBD1. Germline CDR1 MNHNY, CDR2 SVGAGI (reference sequence). The CDR3 sequence is 13 residues long. Trimming took 5 bases from V and 8 from J; bases not matched to a gene: 8. CDR3 DNA sequence: TGTGCCAGCAGTCGCACAGGGGTGGGCGGCTACACCTTC. Amino acid sequence: CASSRTGVGGYTF.

This clone was seen once. V is TRBV9 and J is TRBJ2-3, with D possibly being TRBD1 (5 bases). With 0 bases removed from V and 1 base from J, the gap between germline ends came to 12 bases. Germline V gene sequence: CDR1 SGDLS, CDR2 YYNGEE. This CDR3 is 16 amino acids long. CDR3 DNA sequence: TGTGCCAGCAGCGTAGGAGGCAGGGCCCGCACAGATACGCAGTATTTT. The encoded protein is CASSVGGRARTDTQYF. Together with reference TRBV9 and TRBJ2-3, the CDR3 gives the full variable domain: DSGVTQTPKHLITATGQRVTLRCSPRSGDLSVYWYQQSLDQGLQFLIQYYNGEERAKGNILERFSAQQFPDLHSELNLSSLELGDSALYFCASSVGGRARTDTQYFGPGTRLTVL.

The gene calls are TRBV30 and TRBJ2-7, with TRBD1 identical over 8 bases. Trimming cost V 5 bases and J 6 bases; bases outside gene matches: 6. CDR3 length: 12 residues. The germline CDR1 and CDR2 sequences are GTSNPN and SVGIG (reference sequence). The CDR3 DNA follows: TGTGCCTGGCGTAGACAGGGGCCCGAGCAGTACTTC. It translates to CAWRRQGPEQYF.

The gene calls are TRBV12-2 and TRBJ2-2; the listed D gene, TRBD2, was not tested against the DNA. TRBV12-2 is listed as a pseudogene. The CDR3 loop spans 16 amino acids. CDR3 sequence: CASRLGSGGDTGELFF. For the CDR3, the DNA is TGTGCAAGTCGCTTAGGAAGCGGGGGGGACACCGGGGAGCTGTTTTTT.

This clone was seen once. This chain connects TRBV6-5 to TRBJ2-3, with D uncertain. CDR1 is MNHEY and CDR2 is SVGAGI in the germline V gene. The length of the CDR3 is 14 residues. V was clipped by 2 bases and J by 0 bases, with 6 bases between them. The CDR3 DNA is TGTGCCAGCAGTTACGTGAGCAGCACAGATACGCAGTATTTT. Protein product: CASSYVSSTDTQYF.

This clone was detected only once. The rearrangement uses TRBV25-1 and TRBJ2-7, with D perhaps TRBD2 (6 bases). The CDR3 totals 11 residues. Germline loops: CDR1 MGHDK, CDR2 SYGVNS. Trimming cost V 8 bases and J 6 bases, with 11 bases left between them. CDR3 amino acids: CASSRGTEQYF. The CDR3, as DNA: TGTGCCAGCTCCCGGGGGACCGAGCAGTACTTC.

The chain links TRBV7-9 to TRBJ2-2; D gene unclear. The CDR3 sequence is 16 residues long. V lost 3 bases, J lost 1 base, and 12 bases lay in between. Per germline, CDR1 SEHNR and CDR2 FQNEAQ (reference sequence). The CDR3 sequence is CASSFRAGENTGELFF. CDR3 nucleotides: TGTGCCAGCAGCTTCCGGGCTGGGGAGAACACCGGGGAGCTGTTTTTT.

This chain connects TRBV29-1 to TRBJ2-1; 7 bases match TRBD1. The germline V gene encodes CDR1 SQVTM and CDR2 ANQGSEA. V gave up 5 bases and J gave up 8 bases; unmatched junction bases: 12. The CDR3 is 14 amino acids. The CDR3 is CSVLGSGGPDEQFF. CDR3 in DNA: TGCAGCGTTCTCGGGTCAGGGGGTCCGGATGAGCAGTTCTTC.